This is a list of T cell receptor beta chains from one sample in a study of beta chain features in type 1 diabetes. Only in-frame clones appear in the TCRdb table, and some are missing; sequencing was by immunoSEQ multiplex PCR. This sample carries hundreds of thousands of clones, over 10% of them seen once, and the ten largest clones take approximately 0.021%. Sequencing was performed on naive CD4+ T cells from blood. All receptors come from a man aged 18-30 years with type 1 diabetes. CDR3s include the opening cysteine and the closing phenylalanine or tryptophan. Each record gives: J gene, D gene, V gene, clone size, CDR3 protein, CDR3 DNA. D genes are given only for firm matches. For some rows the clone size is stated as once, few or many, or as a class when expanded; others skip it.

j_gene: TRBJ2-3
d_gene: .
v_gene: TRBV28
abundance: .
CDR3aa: CASSSVTDTQYF
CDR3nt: TGTGCCAGCAGTTCGGTGACAGATACGCAGTATTTT

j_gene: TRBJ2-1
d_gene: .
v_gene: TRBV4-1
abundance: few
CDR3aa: CASSLPKGENEQFF
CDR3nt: TGCGCCAGCAGCCTCCCAAAGGGGGAAAATGAGCAGTTCTTC

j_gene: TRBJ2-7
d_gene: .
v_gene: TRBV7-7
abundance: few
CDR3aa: CASSSGVEQYF
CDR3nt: TGTGCTAGCAGCTCAGGGGTCGAGCAGTACTTC

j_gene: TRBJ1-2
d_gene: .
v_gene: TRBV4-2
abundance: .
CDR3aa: CASSQDVAGNARNYGYTF
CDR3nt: TGTGCCAGCAGCCAAGATGTGGCAGGTAACGCACGTAACTATGGCTACACCTTC

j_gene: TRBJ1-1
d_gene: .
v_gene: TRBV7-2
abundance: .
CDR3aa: CASSLWSKNTEAFF
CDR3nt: TGTGCCAGCAGCTTATGGAGTAAGAACACTGAAGCTTTCTTT

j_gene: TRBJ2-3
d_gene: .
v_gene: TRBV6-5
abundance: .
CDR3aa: CASSHNGGTDTQYF
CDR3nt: TGTGCCAGCAGCCACAACGGGGGCACAGATACGCAGTATTTT

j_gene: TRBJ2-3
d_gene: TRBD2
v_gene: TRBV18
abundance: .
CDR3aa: CASSPPNGLASDTQYF
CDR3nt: TGTGCCAGCTCACCACCCAATGGACTAGCTTCAGATACGCAGTATTTT

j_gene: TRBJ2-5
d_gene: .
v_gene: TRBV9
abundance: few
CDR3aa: CASSEALGGRETQYF
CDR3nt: TGTGCCAGCAGCGAGGCCCTCGGGGGCCGGGAGACCCAGTACTTC

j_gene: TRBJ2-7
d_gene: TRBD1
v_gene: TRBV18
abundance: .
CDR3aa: CASSPGTGGDYEQYF
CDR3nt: TGTGCCAGCTCACCGGGGACAGGGGGCGACTACGAGCAGTACTTC

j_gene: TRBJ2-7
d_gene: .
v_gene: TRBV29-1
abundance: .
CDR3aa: CSVEDPQGLTYEQYF
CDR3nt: TGCAGCGTTGAAGATCCCCAGGGGCTAACCTACGAGCAGTACTTC

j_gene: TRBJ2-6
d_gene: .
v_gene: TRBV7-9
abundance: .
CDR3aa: CASSSVTSGANVLTF
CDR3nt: TGTGCCAGCAGCTCCGTAACCTCTGGGGCCAACGTCCTGACTTTC

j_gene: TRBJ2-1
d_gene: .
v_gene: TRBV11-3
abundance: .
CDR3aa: CASSLNPGRVFF
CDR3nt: TGTGCCAGCAGCTTAAATCCCGGCCGGGTGTTCTTC

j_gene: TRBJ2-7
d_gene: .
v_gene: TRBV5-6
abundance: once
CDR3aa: CASSLVASYEQYF
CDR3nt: TGTGCCAGCAGCTTGGTCGCGTCCTACGAGCAGTACTTC

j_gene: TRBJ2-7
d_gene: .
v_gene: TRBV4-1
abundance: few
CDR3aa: CASSQVDFLAFEQYF
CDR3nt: TGCGCCAGCAGCCAAGTGGACTTCCTGGCCTTCGAGCAGTACTTC

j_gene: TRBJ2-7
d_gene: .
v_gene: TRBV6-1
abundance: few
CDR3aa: CASRRGEQYF
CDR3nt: TGTGCCAGCAGGCGTGGTGAGCAGTACTTC

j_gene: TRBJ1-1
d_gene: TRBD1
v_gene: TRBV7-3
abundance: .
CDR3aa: CASSRDRDTEAFF
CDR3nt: TGTGCCAGCAGTCGTGACAGGGACACTGAAGCTTTCTTT

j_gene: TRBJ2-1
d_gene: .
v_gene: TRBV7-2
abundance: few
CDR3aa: CASSLWDGNYNEQFF
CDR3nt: TGTGCCAGCAGCTTATGGGACGGGAACTACAATGAGCAGTTCTTC

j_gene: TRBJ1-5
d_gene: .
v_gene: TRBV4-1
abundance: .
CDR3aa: CASSQDPSGGSNQPQHF
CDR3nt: TGCGCCAGCAGCCAAGATCCCAGTGGGGGTAGCAATCAGCCCCAGCATTTT

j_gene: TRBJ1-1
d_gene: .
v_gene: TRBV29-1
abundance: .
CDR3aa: CSAQGRADTEAFF
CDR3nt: TGCAGCGCCCAGGGGCGGGCGGACACTGAAGCTTTCTTT

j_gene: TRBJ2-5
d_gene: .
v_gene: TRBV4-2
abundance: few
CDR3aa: CASSQDMETQYF
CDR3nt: TGTGCCAGCAGCCAAGATATGGAGACCCAGTACTTC

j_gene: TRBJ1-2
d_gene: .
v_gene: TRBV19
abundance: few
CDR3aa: CASSAWTGGYTF
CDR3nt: TGTGCCAGTAGTGCCTGGACGGGAGGCTACACCTTC

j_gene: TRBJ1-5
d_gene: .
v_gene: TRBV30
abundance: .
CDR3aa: CAWSLGQYSNQPQHF
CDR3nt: TGTGCCTGGAGCTTAGGACAGTATAGCAATCAGCCCCAGCATTTT